This TCR beta chain was identified during a study of shared clonotypes between healthy human individuals. Each donor was a Caucasian adult residing in Nashville, Tennessee. The CD4+ fraction was divided into a CD45RA+ naive subset and a CD45RA-negative memory subset. Over several immunoSEQ plates, each subset's genomic DNA was distributed in even portions. Some 30,000 T cell genomes (roughly 0.2 ug DNA) went into each sorted-subset replicate. The repertoire was sequenced with immunoSEQ multiplex PCR; TCRdb's copy has only in-frame clones and lacks some. The profile covers roughly 2.5 million clones, with roughly 92% appearing a single time and about 0.13% taken by the ten largest. In its sample, this clone was seen a few times. The CDR3 sequence is 15 residues long. V lost 5 bases to trimming and J lost 6 bases; unmatched junction nucleotides: 4. Per the germline V gene, CDR1 is SGHAT and CDR2 is FQNNGV.

The gene calls are TRBV11-2 and TRBJ1-4, with TRBD1 matching over 12 bases. Sequenced material: naive CD4+ T cells sorted from blood. Subset given: CD45RA+ positively selected. The clonotype comes from a man in his late teens or twenties in good health. CDR3: CASSPGTGGDEKLFF. In DNA form, the CDR3 reads TGTGCCAGCAGCCCCGGGACAGGGGGCGATGAAAAACTGTTTTTT.